Listed below are T cell receptor beta chains from one sample, sequenced in a study of T cell changes during pregnancy in multiple sclerosis. Some clones are missing from TCRdb's copy, which holds only in-frame ones; the method was immunoSEQ multiplex PCR. This sample has tens of thousands of clones; 92% occur once, and the top ten carry about 0.69%. Sequencing used CD4+ T cells from peripheral blood mononuclear cells, obtained in the third trimester of pregnancy. These receptors were obtained from a female donor with multiple sclerosis, enrolled in a pregnancy study. Each CDR3 is given with its conserved first and last residue. Each record gives: D gene, J gene, V gene, clone size, CDR3 protein, CDR3 DNA. The D gene is left open where the match is weak. The listing skips clone size in some rows; elsewhere it reads once, few, many or a size class.

NA,TRBJ1-1,TRBV5-6,once,CASSLLALNTEAFF,TGTGCCAGCAGCTTACTAGCGCTGAACACTGAAGCTTTCTTT
TRBD1,TRBJ1-1,TRBV28,NA,CASRNRGEAFF,TGTGCCAGCAGAAACAGGGGTGAAGCTTTCTTT
NA,TRBJ1-3,TRBV7-6,once,CASSLVGSRLSGNTIYF,TGTGCCAGCAGCTTAGTTGGGAGTAGACTCTCTGGAAACACCATATATTTT
NA,TRBJ2-7,TRBV4-2,once,CASSQEVARTGGVRSYEQYF,TGTGCCAGCAGCCAAGAGGTAGCCCGGACAGGAGGGGTCCGCTCCTACGAGCAGTACTTC
TRBD2,TRBJ2-3,TRBV5-1,few,CASNDWGGIGTDTQYF,TGCGCCAGCAACGATTGGGGGGGTATCGGCACAGATACGCAGTATTTT
TRBD2,TRBJ2-7,TRBV5-6,once,CASSLGLADPYEQYF,TGTGCCAGCAGCTTGGGACTAGCGGACCCCTACGAGCAGTACTTC
NA,TRBJ1-2,TRBV10-2,NA,CASSRRNSNYGYTF,TGCGCCAGCAGCAGGAGGAATTCTAACTATGGCTACACCTTC
NA,TRBJ2-3,TRBV10-3,once,CAISDWRGSTDTQYF,TGTGCCATCAGTGACTGGCGGGGTAGCACAGATACGCAGTATTTT
NA,TRBJ2-7,TRBV7-2,NA,CASSLARQPYEQYF,TGTGCCAGCAGCTTAGCGCGACAGCCCTACGAGCAGTACTTC
NA,TRBJ1-5,TRBV29-1,NA,CSVEVTANQPQHF,TGCAGCGTTGAAGTGACAGCAAATCAGCCCCAGCATTTT
TRBD2,TRBJ2-1,TRBV7-2,NA,CASSFGLAGVDEQFF,TGTGCCAGCAGCTTCGGACTAGCGGGAGTTGACGAGCAGTTCTTC
TRBD2,TRBJ2-1,TRBV9,NA,CASSVGGTSGRMENEQFF,TGTGCCAGCAGCGTAGGGGGGACTAGCGGGAGAATGGAAAATGAGCAGTTCTTC
NA,TRBJ2-7,TRBV20-1,NA,CSGVRGDEQYF,TGCAGTGGGGTCAGGGGCGACGAGCAGTACTTC
TRBD2,TRBJ2-1,TRBV7-9,NA,CASSSLAGGVHEQFF,TGTGCCAGCAGCTCACTAGCGGGGGGCGTCCATGAGCAGTTCTTC
NA,TRBJ2-1,TRBV19,NA,CASRMGPPGNEQFF,TGTGCCAGTAGGATGGGGCCGCCGGGCAATGAGCAGTTCTTC
NA,TRBJ2-7,TRBV5-4,NA,CASSLNRGGYEQYF,TGTGCCAGCAGCCTCAACAGGGGGGGATACGAGCAGTACTTC
TRBD2,TRBJ2-1,TRBV10-2,NA,CASSITSGRGNEQFF,TGCGCCAGCAGTATAACTAGCGGGAGGGGGAATGAGCAGTTCTTC
NA,TRBJ2-6,TRBV5-6,NA,CASSFRVWSSGANVLNF,TGTGCCAGCAGCTTCAGGGTATGGAGCTCTGGGGCCAACGTCCTGAATTTC
NA,TRBJ2-5,TRBV5-6,NA,CASSLGQQETQYF,TGTGCCAGCAGCTTGGGACAGCAAGAGACCCAGTACTTC
TRBD1,TRBJ2-1,TRBV19,NA,CASSKGPGGNEQFF,TGTGCCAGTAGTAAAGGTCCAGGGGGCAATGAGCAGTTCTTC
NA,TRBJ2-3,TRBV6-1,NA,CASTRDWVTDTQYF,TGTGCCAGCACCAGGGACTGGGTGACAGATACGCAGTATTTT
TRBD1,TRBJ2-7,TRBV6-5,NA,CASSYSGTGFSYEQYF,TGTGCCAGCAGTTACTCGGGGACAGGGTTTTCCTACGAGCAGTACTTC
NA,TRBJ2-1,TRBV10-3,once,CAISVGHNEQFF,TGTGCCATCAGTGTGGGCCACAATGAGCAGTTCTTC
NA,TRBJ2-4,TRBV5-6,once,CASSLVLGAGKNIQYF,TGTGCCAGCAGCTTGGTCCTGGGCGCGGGGAAAAACATTCAGTACTTC
NA,TRBJ2-2,TRBV5-1,NA,CASSSHIGGGELFF,TGCGCCAGCAGCTCACACATCGGGGGAGGGGAGCTGTTTTTT
TRBD2,TRBJ2-3,TRBV7-2,NA,CASRTGLAGDLDTQYF,TGTGCCAGCAGGACGGGACTAGCGGGAGATTTAGATACGCAGTATTTT
TRBD2,TRBJ2-1,TRBV15,NA,CATSRGLAGADNEQFF,TGTGCCACCAGCAGAGGGCTAGCGGGAGCGGACAATGAGCAGTTCTTC
NA,TRBJ1-5,TRBV25-1,few,CASSESGIQPQHF,TGTGCCAGCAGTGAGTCGGGTATCCAGCCCCAGCATTTT
NA,TRBJ2-1,TRBV21-1,NA,CASSPHTSSYNEQFF,TGTGCCAGCAGCCCCCATACGAGCTCCTACAATGAGCAGTTCTTC
TRBD1,TRBJ2-6,TRBV19,NA,CASSLTDRSGANVLTF,TGTGCCAGTAGCCTTACGGACAGGTCTGGGGCCAACGTCCTGACTTTC
NA,TRBJ2-1,TRBV7-6,NA,CASSLRRMNYNEQFF,TGTGCCAGCAGCTTACGGAGGATGAACTACAATGAGCAGTTCTTC
TRBD2,TRBJ2-2,TRBV2,NA,CASRLASGSSGELFF,TGTGCCAGCAGGTTAGCAAGCGGGAGCTCCGGGGAGCTGTTTTTT
TRBD1,TRBJ2-7,TRBV6-1,NA,CASTPRTGGYEQYF,TGTGCCAGCACTCCCAGGACAGGGGGCTACGAGCAGTACTTC
TRBD2,TRBJ2-7,TRBV5-1,NA,CASSSPGTSGSLEQYF,TGCGCCAGCAGCTCGCCGGGGACTAGCGGGAGTCTCGAGCAGTACTTC
NA,TRBJ2-4,TRBV19,NA,CASDRGPGVSIQYF,TGTGCCAGCGACCGGGGCCCAGGGGTTAGCATTCAGTACTTC
TRBD1,TRBJ2-5,TRBV18,NA,CASSPPGQALGETQYF,TGTGCCAGCTCACCACCGGGACAGGCCCTGGGGGAGACCCAGTACTTC